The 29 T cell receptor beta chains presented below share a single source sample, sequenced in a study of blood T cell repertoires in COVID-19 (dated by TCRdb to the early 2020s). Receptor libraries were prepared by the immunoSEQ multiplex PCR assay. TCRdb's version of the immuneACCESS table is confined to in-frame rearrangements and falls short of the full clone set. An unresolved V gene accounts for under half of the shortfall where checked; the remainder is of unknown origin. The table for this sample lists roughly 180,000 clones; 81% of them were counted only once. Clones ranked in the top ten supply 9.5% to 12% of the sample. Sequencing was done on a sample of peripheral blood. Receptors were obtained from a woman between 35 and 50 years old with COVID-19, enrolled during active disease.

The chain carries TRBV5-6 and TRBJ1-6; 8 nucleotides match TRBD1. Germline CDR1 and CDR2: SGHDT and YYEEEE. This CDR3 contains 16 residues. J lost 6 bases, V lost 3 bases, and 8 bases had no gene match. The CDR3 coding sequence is TGTGCCAGCAGCTGGTCACGGACAGGGTCTAATTCACCCCTCCACTTT. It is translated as CASSWSRTGSNSPLHF.

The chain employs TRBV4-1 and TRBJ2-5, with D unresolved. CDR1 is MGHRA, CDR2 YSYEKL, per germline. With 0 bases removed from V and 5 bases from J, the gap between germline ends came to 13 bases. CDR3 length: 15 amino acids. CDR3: CASSQDRSARETQYF. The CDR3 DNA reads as TGCGCCAGCAGCCAAGATAGATCGGCGAGGGAGACCCAGTACTTC.

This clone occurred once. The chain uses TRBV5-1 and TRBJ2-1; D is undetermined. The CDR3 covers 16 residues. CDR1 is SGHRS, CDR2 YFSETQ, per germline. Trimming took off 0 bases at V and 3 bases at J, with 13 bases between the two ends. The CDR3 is CASSLGLRIGYNEQFF. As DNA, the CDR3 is TGCGCCAGCAGCTTGGGCCTGAGAATCGGCTACAATGAGCAGTTCTTC.

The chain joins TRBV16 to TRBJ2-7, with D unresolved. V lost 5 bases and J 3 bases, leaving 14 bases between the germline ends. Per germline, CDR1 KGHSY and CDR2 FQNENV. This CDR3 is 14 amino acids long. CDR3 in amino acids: CASSFGLQNYEQYF. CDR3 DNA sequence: TGTGCCAGCAGCTTTGGGTTACAGAACTACGAGCAGTACTTC.

The CDR3 sequence: CASSDRGWEKLFF. The DNA for the CDR3 is TGTGCCAGCAGTGACAGGGGTTGGGAAAAACTGTTTTTT. The genes are TRBV2 and TRBJ1-4; D perhaps matches TRBD1 (6 bases). This CDR3 spans 13 amino acids. Germline CDR1 SNHLY, CDR2 FYNNEI. The V end lost 3 bases, the J end lost 8 bases, and 10 bases lay between the germline ends.

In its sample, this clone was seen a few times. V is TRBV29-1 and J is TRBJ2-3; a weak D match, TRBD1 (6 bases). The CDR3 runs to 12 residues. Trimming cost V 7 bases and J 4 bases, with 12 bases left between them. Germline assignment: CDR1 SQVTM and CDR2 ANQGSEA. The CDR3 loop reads CSAYEGADTQYF. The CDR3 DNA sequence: TGCAGCGCCTACGAGGGGGCAGATACGCAGTATTTT.

The CDR3 region has the DNA TGTGCCAGCAGCTTAGGGAGGTTCACCGGGGAGCTGTTTTTT. This gives the protein CASSLGRFTGELFF. The chain joins TRBV11-3 to TRBJ2-2; D might be TRBD2 (5 bases). Between the trimmed V and J ends, which lost 1 base and 4 bases, there was a span of 7 bases. In germline, CDR1 is SGHNT, CDR2 YENEEA. CDR3 length: 14 amino acids.

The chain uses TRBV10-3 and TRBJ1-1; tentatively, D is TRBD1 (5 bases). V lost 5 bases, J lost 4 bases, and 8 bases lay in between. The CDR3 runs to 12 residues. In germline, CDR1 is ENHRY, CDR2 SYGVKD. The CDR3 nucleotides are TGTGCCATCAGTCCCGGGGGCACTGAAGCTTTCTTT. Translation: CAISPGGTEAFF.

CDR3 region: CASSYGSGSIYGYTF. CDR3 nucleotides: TGTGCCAGCAGTTATGGCTCAGGGTCCATATATGGCTACACCTTC. This chain joins TRBV6-5 and TRBJ1-2, with D perhaps TRBD1 (5 bases). This CDR3 spans 15 amino acids. Germline assignment: CDR1 MNHEY and CDR2 SVGAGI. The germline V and J ends were trimmed by 3 bases and 5 bases, with 16 bases remaining between them.

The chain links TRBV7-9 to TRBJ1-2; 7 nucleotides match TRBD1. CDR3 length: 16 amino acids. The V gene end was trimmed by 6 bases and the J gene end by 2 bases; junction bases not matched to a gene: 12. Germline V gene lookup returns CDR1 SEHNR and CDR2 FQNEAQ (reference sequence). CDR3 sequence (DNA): TGTGCCAGCAGGCCCCAGTTGGGACAGCGAAACTATGGCTACACCTTC. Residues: CASRPQLGQRNYGYTF.

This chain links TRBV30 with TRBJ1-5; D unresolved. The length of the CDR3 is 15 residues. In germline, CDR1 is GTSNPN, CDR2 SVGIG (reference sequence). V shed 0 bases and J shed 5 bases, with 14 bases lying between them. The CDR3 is CAWSVRLTGDQPQHF. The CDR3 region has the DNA TGTGCCTGGAGTGTTAGATTGACGGGTGATCAGCCCCAGCATTTT.

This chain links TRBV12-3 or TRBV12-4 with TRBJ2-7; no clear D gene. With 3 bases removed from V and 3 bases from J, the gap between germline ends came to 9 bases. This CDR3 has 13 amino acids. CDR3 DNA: TGTGCCAGCAGTTTCGATACAGACTACGAGCAGTACTTC. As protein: CASSFDTDYEQYF.

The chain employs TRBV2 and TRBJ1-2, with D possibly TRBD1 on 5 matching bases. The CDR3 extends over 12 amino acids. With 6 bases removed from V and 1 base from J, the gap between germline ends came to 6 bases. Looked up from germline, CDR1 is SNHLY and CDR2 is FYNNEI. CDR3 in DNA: TGTGCCAGCAGGGGGCGTAACTATGGCTACACCTTC. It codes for CASRGRNYGYTF.

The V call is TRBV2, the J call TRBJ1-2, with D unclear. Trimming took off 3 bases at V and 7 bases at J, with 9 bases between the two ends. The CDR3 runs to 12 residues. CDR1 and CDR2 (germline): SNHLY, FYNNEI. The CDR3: CASSDDYSGYTF. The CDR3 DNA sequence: TGTGCCAGCAGTGACGATTATAGTGGCTACACCTTC.

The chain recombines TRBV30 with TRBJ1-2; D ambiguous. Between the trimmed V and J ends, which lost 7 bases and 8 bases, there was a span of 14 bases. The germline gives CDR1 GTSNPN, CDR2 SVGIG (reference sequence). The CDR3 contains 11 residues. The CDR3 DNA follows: TGTGCCTTAAAACCCGGGGAGGGCTACACCTTC. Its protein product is CALKPGEGYTF.

For the CDR3, the DNA is TGTGCCAGCGACCCCACCGCCGGGACTAGCATAAATGAGCAGTTCTTC. This codes for CASDPTAGTSINEQFF. This chain uses TRBV28 with TRBJ2-1, with TRBD2 identical over 9 bases. The CDR3 contains 16 residues. CDR1 MDHEN and CDR2 SYDVKM come from the germline V gene. V shed 8 bases, J shed 7 bases, and the junction held 15 bases outside the gene matches.

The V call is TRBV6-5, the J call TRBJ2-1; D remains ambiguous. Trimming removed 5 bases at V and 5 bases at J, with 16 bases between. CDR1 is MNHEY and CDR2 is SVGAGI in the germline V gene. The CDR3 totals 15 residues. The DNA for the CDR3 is TGTGCCAGCAGTACTTCTGGTTTTCTAGACAATGAGCAGTTCTTC. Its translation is CASSTSGFLDNEQFF.

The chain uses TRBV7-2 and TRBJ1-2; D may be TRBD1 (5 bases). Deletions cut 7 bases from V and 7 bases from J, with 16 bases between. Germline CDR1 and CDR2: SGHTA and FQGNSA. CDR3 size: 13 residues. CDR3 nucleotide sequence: TGTGCCAGCACCTTCGGGGGATTCGGTGGCTACACCTTC. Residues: CASTFGGFGGYTF.

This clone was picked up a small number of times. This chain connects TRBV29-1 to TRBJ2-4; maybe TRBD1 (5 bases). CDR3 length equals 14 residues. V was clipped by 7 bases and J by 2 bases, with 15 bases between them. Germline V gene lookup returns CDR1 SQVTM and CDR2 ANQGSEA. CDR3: CSAFLQGTKNIQYF. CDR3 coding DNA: TGCAGCGCCTTTCTCCAGGGTACCAAAAACATTCAGTACTTC.

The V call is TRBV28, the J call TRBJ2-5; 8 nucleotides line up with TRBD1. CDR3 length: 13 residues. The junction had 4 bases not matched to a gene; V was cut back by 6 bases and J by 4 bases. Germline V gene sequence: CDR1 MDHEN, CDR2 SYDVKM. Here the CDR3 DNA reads TGTGCCAGCAGCCCCGACAGGGGAGAGACCCAGTACTTC. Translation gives CASSPDRGETQYF. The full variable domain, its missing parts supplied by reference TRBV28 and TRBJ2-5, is DVKVTQSSRYLVKRTGEKVFLECVQDMDHENMFWYRQDPGLGLRLIYFSYDVKMKEKGDIPEGYSVSREKKERFSLILESASTNQTSMYLCASSPDRGETQYFGPGTRLLVL.

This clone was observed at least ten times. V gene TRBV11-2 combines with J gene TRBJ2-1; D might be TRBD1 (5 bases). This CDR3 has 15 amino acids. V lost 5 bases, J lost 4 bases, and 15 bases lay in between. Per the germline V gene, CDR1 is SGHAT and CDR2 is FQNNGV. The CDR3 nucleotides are TGTGCCAGCAGCCAGGGCCCCTCTTTTTACAATGAGCAGTTCTTC. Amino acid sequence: CASSQGPSFYNEQFF.

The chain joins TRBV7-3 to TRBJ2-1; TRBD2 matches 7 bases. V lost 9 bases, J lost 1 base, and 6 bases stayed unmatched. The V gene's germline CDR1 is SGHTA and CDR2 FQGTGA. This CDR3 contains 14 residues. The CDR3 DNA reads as TGTGCCAGTAAAAAAGCGGGATCCTACAATGAGCAGTTCTTC. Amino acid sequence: CASKKAGSYNEQFF.

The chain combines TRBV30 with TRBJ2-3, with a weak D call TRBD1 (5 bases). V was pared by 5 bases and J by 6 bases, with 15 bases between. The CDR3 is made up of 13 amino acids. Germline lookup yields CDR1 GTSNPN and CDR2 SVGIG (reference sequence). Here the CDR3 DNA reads TGTGCCTGGGCACCTGGGGCCGCCGATACGCAGTATTTT. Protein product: CAWAPGAADTQYF.

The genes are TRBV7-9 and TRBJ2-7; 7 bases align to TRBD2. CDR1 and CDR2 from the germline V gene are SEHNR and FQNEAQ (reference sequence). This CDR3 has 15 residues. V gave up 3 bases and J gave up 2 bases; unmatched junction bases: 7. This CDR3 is CASSFTAGDPYEQYF. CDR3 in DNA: TGTGCCAGCAGCTTTACGGCGGGGGACCCCTACGAGCAGTACTTC.

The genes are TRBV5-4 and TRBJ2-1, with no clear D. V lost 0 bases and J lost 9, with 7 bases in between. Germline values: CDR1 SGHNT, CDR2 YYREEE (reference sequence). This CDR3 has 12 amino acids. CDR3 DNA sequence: TGTGCCAGCAGCTTGGTCCAGTCTGAGCAGTTCTTC. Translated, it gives CASSLVQSEQFF. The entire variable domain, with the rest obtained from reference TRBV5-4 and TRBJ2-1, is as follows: ETGVTQSPTHLIKTRGQQVTLRCSSQSGHNTVSWYQQALGQGPQFIFQYYREEENGRGNFPPRFSGLQFPNYSSELNVNALELDDSALYLCASSLVQSEQFFGPGTRLTVL.

For the CDR3, the DNA is TGTGCCAGTAGTGACCTAGCGGGGGGCGGCACAGATACGCAGTATTTT. Translating gives CASSDLAGGGTDTQYF. V and J are TRBV19 and TRBJ2-3; 11 bases are a match to TRBD2. This CDR3 contains 16 residues. V shed 5 bases, J shed 1 base, and the junction held 5 bases outside the gene matches. From germline, CDR1 is LNHDA and CDR2 SQIVND (reference sequence).

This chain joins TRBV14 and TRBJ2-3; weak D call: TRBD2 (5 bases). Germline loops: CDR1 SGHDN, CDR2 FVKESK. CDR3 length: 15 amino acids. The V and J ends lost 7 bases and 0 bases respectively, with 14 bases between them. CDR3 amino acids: CASKSSGLSTDTQYF. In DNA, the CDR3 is TGTGCCAGCAAGTCGAGCGGCCTTAGCACAGATACGCAGTATTTT.

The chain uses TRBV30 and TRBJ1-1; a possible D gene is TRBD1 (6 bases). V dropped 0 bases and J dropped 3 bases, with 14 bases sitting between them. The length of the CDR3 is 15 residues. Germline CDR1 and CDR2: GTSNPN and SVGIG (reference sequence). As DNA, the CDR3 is TGTGCCTGGAGTGTTGGGCTCGCAGGGGACACTGAAGCTTTCTTT. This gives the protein CAWSVGLAGDTEAFF.

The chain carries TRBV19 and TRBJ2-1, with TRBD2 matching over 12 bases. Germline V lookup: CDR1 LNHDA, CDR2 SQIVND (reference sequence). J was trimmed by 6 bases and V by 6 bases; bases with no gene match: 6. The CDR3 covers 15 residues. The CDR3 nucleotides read TGTGCCAGTAGGGAGACTAGCGGGAGTGGCAATGAGCAGTTCTTC. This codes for CASRETSGSGNEQFF.